What follows is one TCR beta chain and its context. Its specificity is unknown. In germline, CDR1 is ENHRY, CDR2 SYGVKD. CDR3 size: 11 residues. The V end lost 3 bases, the J end lost 9 bases, and 6 bases lay between the germline ends. This record comes from a study of T cell responses to AZD1222 COVID-19 vaccine. Broader study findings: Seropositive AZD1222 recipients at baseline numbered only five or six. Spike was spanned by vaccine-associated CD4 TCRs, which were dominant at 160-218 and 743-854. Clonal diversity was possibly underestimated; the donors were predominantly white British and more often female. Spike-specific TCR breadth and depth went up after people got two AZD1222 doses.

Produced via immunoSEQ multiplex PCR; TCRdb's table is partial and in-frame only. The sample holds about 110,000 clones; about 90% are singletons and the top ten take less than 6%. The receptor was isolated from an adult in good health. This chain links TRBV10-3 with TRBJ2-1; a possible D gene is TRBD2 (5 bases). Sequencing used peripheral blood, obtained on day 0 of AZD1222 vaccination. CDR3 region: CAISEAAEQFF. The CDR3 DNA sequence: TGTGCCATCAGTGAAGCGGCTGAGCAGTTCTTC.